Following are 21 T cell receptor beta chains from one sample sequenced in a study of cytomegalovirus exposure and HLA in healthy donors. Here immunoSEQ multiplex PCR was the method, and the copy in TCRdb shows in-frame clones only, minus some. The profile shows about 200,000 clones, 80% to 85% of them singletons. Specimen: PBMCs. Receptors originate from a woman in her twenties or thirties in good health and CMV-seronegative.

The rearrangement links TRBV5-1 to TRBJ2-1, with TRBD2 matching over 7 bases. CDR1 is SGHRS and CDR2 is YFSETQ in the germline V gene. V shed 4 bases, J shed 2 bases, and the junction held 6 bases outside the gene matches. The CDR3 length is 15 residues. CDR3 protein: CASSGASGTYNEQFF. CDR3 coding DNA: TGCGCCAGCAGCGGAGCTAGCGGCACCTACAATGAGCAGTTCTTC.

The rearrangement joins TRBV6-6 to TRBJ1-2; a weak D match, TRBD1 (5 bases). This CDR3 contains 13 residues. The germline V gene has CDR1 MNHNY and CDR2 SVGAGI (reference sequence). V was cut by 5 bases and J by 2 bases, with 9 bases left in between. The CDR3 sequence is CASSLQGNYGYTF. In DNA form, the CDR3 reads TGTGCCAGCAGTCTTCAGGGAAACTATGGCTACACCTTC.

V usage is TRBV4-1 and J usage is TRBJ2-2, with D perhaps matching TRBD1 (6 bases). The germline V gene encodes CDR1 MGHRA and CDR2 YSYEKL. The V end was cut by 0 bases, the J end by 7 bases, with 12 bases between. CDR3 size: 15 residues. CDR3 in DNA: TGCGCCAGCAGCCAAGACCCTTCAGGGGACGGGGAGCTGTTTTTT. This gives the protein CASSQDPSGDGELFF.

The genes are TRBV6-1 and TRBJ1-1; D gene uncertain. Germline CDR1 and CDR2: MNHNS and SASEGT. This CDR3 has 14 residues. The germline V and J ends were trimmed by 6 bases and 6 bases, with 17 bases remaining between them. Here the CDR3 DNA reads TGTGCCAGCAGGGTGACATTAACAGTCCCTGAAGCTTTCTTT. This translates into CASRVTLTVPEAFF.

The genes are TRBV29-1 and TRBJ2-3; 9 positions agree with TRBD2. The length of the CDR3 is 14 residues. V lost 1 base and J lost 2; bases outside the gene matches: 1. Germline CDR1 SQVTM, CDR2 ANQGSEA. Here the CDR3 reads CSVEASGNTDTQYF. In DNA form, the CDR3 reads TGCAGCGTTGAAGCTAGCGGGAACACAGATACGCAGTATTTT.

The V gene is TRBV9, the J gene TRBJ1-5; D perhaps matches TRBD1 (5 bases). The CDR3 is 15 residues long. V was cut by 0 bases and J by 7 bases, with 14 bases left in between. Per the germline V gene, CDR1 is SGDLS and CDR2 is YYNGEE. CDR3 nucleotides: TGTGCCAGCAGCGTAGACGGTAGGGGTGGCCAGCCCCAGCATTTT. This translates into CASSVDGRGGQPQHF.

This chain joins TRBV6-5 and TRBJ2-7, with 7 bases aligning to TRBD2. Germline CDR1 is MNHEY and CDR2 is SVGAGI. V shed 11 bases, J shed 9 bases, and the junction held 16 bases outside the gene matches. The CDR3 totals 13 residues. The CDR3 protein is CAATPGGSGVQYF. The CDR3 region has the DNA TGTGCCGCCACCCCCGGCGGGAGTGGCGTGCAGTACTTC.

This clone was seen a few times. This chain connects TRBV19 to TRBJ2-3; D gene unclear. CDR1 is LNHDA, CDR2 SQIVND, per germline (reference sequence). The CDR3 contains 13 residues. The V gene lost 1 base and the J gene lost 6 bases, with 8 bases spanning the gap. The CDR3 spells CASSIVSLDTQYF. The CDR3 coding sequence is TGTGCCAGTAGTATAGTAAGCCTGGATACGCAGTATTTT.

This clone was detected only once. The J gene is TRBJ1-5, the V gene TRBV2, with 8 bases lining up with TRBD1. V was pared by 5 bases and J by 6 bases, with 6 bases of the junction left unmatched. CDR3 length equals 14 residues. Germline V gene data show CDR1 as SNHLY and CDR2 as FYNNEI. Written as DNA, the CDR3 is TGTGCCAGCAGTCTGGACAGGGCGACTCAGCCCCAGCATTTT. Residues: CASSLDRATQPQHF.

This chain connects TRBV30 to TRBJ2-1, with TRBD1 as a possible D gene (5 bases). This CDR3 spans 15 amino acids. The V end lost 2 bases, the J end lost 3 bases, and 14 bases lay between the germline ends. In germline, CDR1 is GTSNPN, CDR2 SVGIG (reference sequence). The CDR3 loop reads CAWSKAGNFYNEQFF. In nucleotides, the CDR3 is TGTGCCTGGAGTAAGGCAGGGAATTTCTACAATGAGCAGTTCTTC.

This clone was counted a single time. This chain links TRBV27 with TRBJ2-7; TRBD2 matches at 11 bases. Germline values: CDR1 MNHEY, CDR2 SMNVEV (reference sequence). The V segment lost 3 bases and the J segment 3 bases; nucleotides outside the gene matches: 4. The CDR3 covers 15 residues. The CDR3 here is CASSLSSGGIYEQYF. The CDR3 DNA is TGTGCCAGCAGTTTGTCTAGCGGGGGGATCTACGAGCAGTACTTC.

The V call is TRBV5-1, the J call TRBJ2-7; 9 nucleotides line up with TRBD2. Germline V gives CDR1 SGHRS, CDR2 YFSETQ. Trimming cost V 1 base and J 0 bases; bases outside gene matches: 8. This CDR3 comprises 17 residues. CDR3 DNA: TGCGCCAGCAGCTTGAGGGGTAGCGGGGGACCCTCCTACGAGCAGTACTTC. Its protein is CASSLRGSGGPSYEQYF. The variable domain in full, with the rest retrieved from reference TRBV5-1 and TRBJ2-7, is KAGVTQTPRYLIKTRGQQVTLSCSPISGHRSVSWYQQTPGQGLQFLFEYFSETQRNKGNFPGRFSGRQFSNSRSEMNVSTLELGDSALYLCASSLRGSGGPSYEQYFGPGTRLTVT.

This sequence joins TRBV6-6 and TRBJ2-3; D not resolved. Trimming pared 4 bases from V and 3 bases from J, leaving 14 bases between. Germline assignment: CDR1 MNHNY and CDR2 SVGAGI (reference sequence). The CDR3 covers 15 residues. As DNA, the CDR3 is TGTGCCAGCAGTTTACTCGCTCTAGAAACAGATACGCAGTATTTT. Its protein is CASSLLALETDTQYF.

The chain employs TRBV27 and TRBJ1-1; D not resolved. The CDR3 has 15 amino acids. The V end was cut by 8 bases, the J end by 1 base, with 17 bases between. Germline V gives CDR1 MNHEY, CDR2 SMNVEV (reference sequence). CDR3 bases: TGTGCCAGCGAGGAATCCCGTGGAGGGAACACTGAAGCTTTCTTT. This gives the protein CASEESRGGNTEAFF.

This clone was observed a handful of times. The rearrangement uses TRBV5-5 and TRBJ1-5; D is unresolved. The CDR3 runs to 17 residues. Trimming left V 0 bases short and J 2 bases short, with 15 bases between. The germline V gene encodes CDR1 SGHKS and CDR2 YYEKEE (reference sequence). In nucleotides, the CDR3 is TGTGCCAGCAGCTTGGTGGGGAGGGCCGGGGGCAATCAGCCCCAGCATTTT. It yields the protein CASSLVGRAGGNQPQHF.

V is TRBV5-1 and J is TRBJ1-2; the D gene is possibly TRBD1 (6 bases). CDR1 and CDR2 (germline): SGHRS, YFSETQ. Trimming left V 2 bases short and J 9 bases short, with 23 bases between. The CDR3 is 16 residues long. In DNA, the CDR3 is TGCGCCAGCAGCTTCCTTGACCGGGACATCAAGGCCCGCTACACCTTC. This sequence encodes CASSFLDRDIKARYTF.

The rearrangement uses TRBV6-5 and TRBJ1-1; D gene unclear. Trimming left V 0 bases short and J 7 bases short, with 9 bases between. This CDR3 is 13 amino acids long. CDR1 and CDR2 (germline): MNHEY, SVGAGI. The CDR3 reads CASSYSTRREAFF. The CDR3 DNA follows: TGTGCCAGCAGTTACTCGACAAGACGTGAAGCTTTCTTT.

The rearrangement uses TRBV19 and TRBJ2-7; 8 bases are shared with TRBD2. CDR3 size: 15 residues. Germline CDR1 is LNHDA and CDR2 is SQIVND (reference sequence). V dropped 1 base and J dropped 2; count of bases not matched to a gene: 4. The CDR3 loop is CASSIGGTRTYEQYF. The CDR3 nucleotides are TGTGCCAGTAGTATAGGCGGGACTAGGACCTACGAGCAGTACTTC.

For the CDR3, the DNA is TGTGCCAGCAAGGCGGGGGGGCTTGACACCGGGGAGCTGTTTTTT. Translated, it gives CASKAGGLDTGELFF. This chain joins TRBV6-1 and TRBJ2-2; 9 bases are a match to TRBD2. V was pared by 7 bases and J by 3 bases, with 6 bases of the junction left unmatched. The CDR3 covers 15 residues. Germline lookup yields CDR1 MNHNS and CDR2 SASEGT.

The genes are TRBV29-1 and TRBJ2-5, with 9 nucleotides matching TRBD1. The CDR3 extends over 13 amino acids. After removal of 5 bases from V and 7 bases from J, the junction contained 8 bases not matched to a gene. Per germline, CDR1 SQVTM and CDR2 ANQGSEA. This chain's CDR3 is CSVPGTGFRTQYF. Here the CDR3 DNA reads TGCAGCGTTCCCGGGACAGGGTTTCGGACCCAGTACTTC. The full variable domain, with the rest looked up from reference TRBV29-1 and TRBJ2-5, is SAVISQKPSRDICQRGTSLTIQCQVDSQVTMMFWYRQQPGQSLTLIATANQGSEATYESGFVIDKFPISRPNLTFSTLTVSNMSPEDSSIYLCSVPGTGFRTQYFGPGTRLLVL.

The chain carries TRBV6-1 and TRBJ1-6, with D maybe TRBD1 (6 bases). Germline V gene lookup returns CDR1 MNHNS and CDR2 SASEGT. Trimming stripped 6 bases from V and 9 bases from J, with 15 bases between. CDR3 length: 14 residues. CDR3 sequence (DNA): TGTGCCAGCAGGGTAACAGGGAGAAGTTCACCCCTCCACTTT. It yields the protein CASRVTGRSSPLHF.